These 2 T cell receptor beta chains came from one sample sequenced in a study of blood T cell repertoires in COVID-19 (dated by TCRdb to 2018 to 2021). Library preparation employed the immunoSEQ multiplex PCR assay. TCRdb took over this immuneACCESS table, retaining in-frame rearrangements with V and J assigned. Such tables are incomplete; in checked studies, under half of the missing clones stem from an unresolved V gene, and the remainder is unexplained. This sample is represented by tens of thousands of clones; about four fifths of them were singletons. The ten biggest clones cover about an eighth of the sample. The specimen sequenced was peripheral blood. These receptors were taken from an older man with acute or convalescent COVID-19.

This chain joins TRBV20-1 and TRBJ2-5; no clear D gene. Germline loops: CDR1 DFQATT, CDR2 SNEGSKA (reference sequence). The CDR3 spans 11 residues. Between the trimmed V and J ends, which lost 8 bases and 5 bases, there was a span of 12 bases. CDR3 amino acids: CSTDRRETQYF. The CDR3 bases are TGCAGTACCGATAGGCGGGAGACCCAGTACTTC.

This clone was picked up a small number of times. The V call is TRBV30, the J call TRBJ1-5; 8 positions match TRBD1. Germline values: CDR1 GTSNPN, CDR2 SVGIG (reference sequence). V lost 3 bases and J lost 4; bases outside the gene matches: 8. The CDR3 spans 15 residues. CDR3: CAWSQTGAVNQPQHF. For the CDR3, the DNA is TGTGCCTGGAGCCAGACAGGGGCAGTGAATCAGCCCCAGCATTTT.